The 30 T cell receptor beta chains below all came from one sample that was sequenced in a study of cytomegalovirus exposure and HLA in healthy donors. Sequenced by immunoSEQ multiplex PCR; TCRdb stores in-frame clones only, minus some. The data hold roughly 250,000 clones, with about 90% observed a single time. Sequenced sample: PBMCs. The receptors shown here come from a woman between 25 and 40 years old in good health and CMV-seropositive.

This clone was seen once. The chain recombines TRBV4-1 with TRBJ2-7, with D possibly matching TRBD2 (7 bases). Trimming removed 2 bases from V and 0 bases from J, with 14 bases in between. Germline CDR1 reads MGHRA; CDR2 reads YSYEKL. CDR3 length: 16 amino acids. CDR3 DNA: TGCGCCAGCAGCCAAAAGGGGGGGACTTCCTCCTACGAGCAGTACTTC. Residues: CASSQKGGTSSYEQYF.

This chain uses TRBV6-6 with TRBJ1-4, with 11 nucleotides matching TRBD1. V trimming: 5 bases; J trimming: 7 bases; junction bases outside the gene matches: 3. Germline V gives CDR1 MNHNY, CDR2 SVGAGI (reference sequence). The CDR3 contains 14 residues. The CDR3 loop is CASSTGTGGEKLFF. Written as DNA, the CDR3 is TGTGCCAGCAGTACCGGGACAGGGGGTGAAAAACTGTTTTTT.

This clone was recorded only once. This chain links TRBV5-4 with TRBJ2-1; the match to TRBD2 covers 11 bases. V lost 4 bases and J lost 5; bases outside the gene matches: 8. CDR1 and CDR2 (germline): SGHNT, YYREEE (reference sequence). The CDR3 sequence is 16 residues long. CDR3 DNA: TGTGCCAGCAGCACGAAACTAGCGGGAGTTAACAATGAGCAGTTCTTC. Translating it yields CASSTKLAGVNNEQFF.

The V and J genes are TRBV7-3 and TRBJ2-1; TRBD2 matches 7 bases. V trimming: 5 bases; J trimming: 5 bases; junction bases outside the gene matches: 15. This CDR3 spans 17 amino acids. The germline V gene has CDR1 SGHTA and CDR2 FQGTGA. CDR3 nucleotides: TGTGCCAGCAGCCCGCGAGTAGGGACTACCGAAAACAATGAGCAGTTCTTC. It encodes CASSPRVGTTENNEQFF.

The J gene is TRBJ2-2, the V gene TRBV7-6; TRBD1 might be the D (6 bases). The CDR3 contains 14 residues. With 5 bases removed from V and 1 base from J, the gap between germline ends came to 8 bases. Germline V CDR1 and CDR2: SGHVS, FNYEAQ. CDR3 protein: CASSPGQNTGELFF. The CDR3 DNA is TGTGCCAGCAGCCCGGGACAGAACACCGGGGAGCTGTTTTTT.

A single count supports this clone. This rearrangement joins TRBV10-3 to TRBJ2-1; TRBD2 agrees at 12 bases. The CDR3 runs to 13 residues. V lost 7 bases and J lost 5; bases outside the gene matches: 0. Per the germline V gene, CDR1 is ENHRY and CDR2 is SYGVKD. The DNA for the CDR3 is TGTGCCATCACTAGCGGGAGGGACAATGAGCAGTTCTTC. Residues: CAITSGRDNEQFF.

The rearrangement joins TRBV9 to TRBJ2-7; 11 positions match TRBD1. Germline CDR1 is SGDLS and CDR2 is YYNGEE. The CDR3 covers 15 residues. V lost 4 bases and J lost 0; bases outside the gene matches: 3. CDR3 in DNA: TGTGCCAGCAGCAAAGGGACAGGGGGCTCCTACGAGCAGTACTTC. This translates into CASSKGTGGSYEQYF.

The chain uses TRBV18 and TRBJ1-2; TRBD1 matches at 7 bases. The germline gives CDR1 KGHSH, CDR2 LQKENI. V shed 3 bases and J 2 bases; nucleotides not matched to a gene: 6. The CDR3 has 15 amino acids. The CDR3 region has the DNA TGTGCCAGCTCACCTCGAGACAGGGAGAACTATGGCTACACCTTC. It is translated as CASSPRDRENYGYTF.

The genes are TRBV19 and TRBJ2-7; 7 bases agree with TRBD2. The V and J ends lost 8 bases and 3 bases, in that order; junction bases with no gene match: 10. Looked up from germline, CDR1 is LNHDA and CDR2 is SQIVND (reference sequence). The CDR3 totals 14 residues. DNA for the CDR3: TGTGCCAGTGCTAGGACTAGTTTGGTCTACGAGCAGTACTTC. Amino acid sequence: CASARTSLVYEQYF.

V usage is TRBV7-9 and J usage is TRBJ2-5; D gene unclear. CDR3 length: 14 residues. Germline V gene lookup returns CDR1 SEHNR and CDR2 FQNEAQ (reference sequence). Trimming removed 5 bases at V and 2 bases at J, with 12 bases between. The CDR3 DNA is TGTGCCAGCAGCGGAGCCCTCGGGCAAGAGACCCAGTACTTC. This translates into CASSGALGQETQYF.

The J gene is TRBJ2-3, the V gene TRBV19; a weak D match, TRBD2 (6 bases). V was cut by 3 bases and J by 4 bases, with 14 bases left in between. CDR3 length equals 15 residues. CDR1 LNHDA and CDR2 SQIVND come from the germline V gene (reference sequence). The CDR3 protein is CASSIGGLRADTQYF. Written as DNA, the CDR3 is TGTGCCAGTAGTATCGGAGGGCTCAGGGCAGATACGCAGTATTTT.

The V call is TRBV9, the J call TRBJ1-1; D might be TRBD1 (5 bases). V lost 4 bases, J lost 7 bases, and 11 bases lay in between. CDR3 size: 12 residues. Germline V gives CDR1 SGDLS, CDR2 YYNGEE. CDR3 nucleotide sequence: TGTGCCAGCAGCCCCGGGGGGGTTGAAGCTTTCTTT. This encodes CASSPGGVEAFF. Complete variable domain (other parts from reference TRBV9 and TRBJ1-1): DSGVTQTPKHLITATGQRVTLRCSPRSGDLSVYWYQQSLDQGLQFLIQYYNGEERAKGNILERFSAQQFPDLHSELNLSSLELGDSALYFCASSPGGVEAFFGQGTRLTVV.

The genes are TRBV11-3 and TRBJ2-3; 10 bases map to TRBD1. This CDR3 has 15 amino acids. Germline V gene sequence: CDR1 SGHNT, CDR2 YENEEA. J lost 4 bases, V lost 1 base, and 2 bases had no gene match. CDR3 region: CASSLGGQGPDTQYF. DNA for the CDR3: TGTGCCAGCAGCTTAGGGGGACAGGGGCCAGATACGCAGTATTTT.

The rearrangement joins TRBV14 to TRBJ1-1; 7 nucleotides line up with TRBD1. V gave up 6 bases and J gave up 5 bases; unmatched junction bases: 6. This CDR3 is 13 amino acids long. The V gene's germline CDR1 is SGHDN and CDR2 FVKESK. The CDR3: CASSPQGWTEAFF. The CDR3, as DNA: TGTGCCAGCAGTCCACAGGGGTGGACTGAAGCTTTCTTT.

This chain links TRBV28 with TRBJ2-3; D is undetermined. The CDR3 consists of 12 residues. V shed 3 bases and J shed 4 bases, with 5 bases lying between them. Germline assignment: CDR1 MDHEN and CDR2 SYDVKM. The DNA for the CDR3 is TGTGCCAGCAGTTTCCTAGCAGATACGCAGTATTTT. Protein: CASSFLADTQYF.

The chain links TRBV7-9 to TRBJ2-2; TRBD2 might be the D (6 bases). Trimming removed 6 bases at V and 4 bases at J, with 12 bases between. The V gene's germline CDR1 is SEHNR and CDR2 FQNEAQ (reference sequence). This CDR3 is built from 14 residues. CDR3 loop: CASRRLGATGELFF. The CDR3 coding sequence is TGTGCCAGCAGACGACTAGGTGCCACCGGGGAGCTGTTTTTT.

The chain joins TRBV5-6 to TRBJ1-1; D unresolved. CDR3 length: 14 amino acids. Trimming cost V 6 bases and J 2 bases, with 14 bases left between them. Germline V gene lookup returns CDR1 SGHDT and CDR2 YYEEEE. The DNA of the CDR3 is TGTGCCAGCACCCCAGGACTGTCTAACACTGAAGCTTTCTTT. Translating gives CASTPGLSNTEAFF.

The chain couples TRBV28 to TRBJ2-6, with D perhaps matching TRBD2 (5 bases). From germline, CDR1 is MDHEN and CDR2 SYDVKM. Trimming took 8 bases from V and 0 from J, leaving 14 bases between them. CDR3 size: 16 residues. As DNA, the CDR3 is TGTGCCAGCGCTGAGGGAACAACCTCTGGGGCCAACGTCCTGACTTTC. This translates into CASAEGTTSGANVLTF.

The genes are TRBV7-9 and TRBJ2-7; the match to TRBD2 covers 10 bases. The germline V gene encodes CDR1 SEHNR and CDR2 FQNEAQ (reference sequence). The CDR3 is 15 residues long. V trimming: 0 bases; J trimming: 2 bases; junction bases outside the gene matches: 1. The CDR3 sequence is CASSLASGGPYEQYF. The CDR3 DNA follows: TGTGCCAGCAGCTTAGCTAGCGGGGGGCCCTACGAGCAGTACTTC. Supplemented by reference TRBV7-9 and TRBJ2-7, the full variable domain reads DTGVSQNPRHKITKRGQNVTFRCDPISEHNRLYWYRQTLGQGPEFLTYFQNEAQLEKSRLLSDRFSAERPKGSFSTLEIQRTEQGDSAMYLCASSLASGGPYEQYFGPGTRLTVT.

The V and J genes are TRBV11-2 and TRBJ2-7; the match to TRBD1 covers 9 bases. The CDR3 has 13 amino acids. Germline V lookup: CDR1 SGHAT, CDR2 FQNNGV. After removal of 11 bases from V and 2 bases from J, the junction contained 7 bases not matched to a gene. CDR3 coding DNA: TGTGCCTCCAAGGACAGGGGAACCTACGAGCAGTACTTC. Amino acids: CASKDRGTYEQYF.

This clone was recorded once. The chain has TRBV4-1 and TRBJ2-3, with TRBD1 matching over 7 bases. Germline values: CDR1 MGHRA, CDR2 YSYEKL. The CDR3 is 15 amino acids. J lost 2 bases, V lost 8 bases, and 10 bases had no gene match. The CDR3 here is CASRNPGQITDTQYF. CDR3 nucleotides: TGCGCCAGCCGGAACCCGGGACAGATCACAGATACGCAGTATTTT.

The chain links TRBV23-1 to TRBJ2-7; D not resolved. TRBV23-1 is noted as an ORF with a role that remains uncertain. The CDR3 extends over 10 amino acids. Trimming removed 4 bases from V and 5 bases from J, with 3 bases in between. The CDR3 sequence: CASSRDEQYF. CDR3 nucleotides: TGCGCCAGCAGTCGCGACGAGCAGTACTTC.

CDR3 DNA sequence: TGTGCCAGCAGTAAATGGGAGGAGGGGGCCAACGTCCTGACTTTC. This gives the protein CASSKWEEGANVLTF. This chain connects TRBV6-5 to TRBJ2-6; D is possibly TRBD2 (6 bases). CDR1 MNHEY and CDR2 SVGAGI come from the germline V gene. V lost 5 bases to trimming and J lost 4 bases, with 12 bases between them. The CDR3 is 15 residues long.

The chain links TRBV27 to TRBJ2-3; D possibly corresponds to TRBD2 (7 bases). V shed 2 bases and J shed 5 bases, with 17 bases lying between them. CDR1 MNHEY and CDR2 SMNVEV come from the germline V gene (reference sequence). The CDR3 runs 16 residues. CDR3 residues: CASSLKGGGVGDTQYF. As DNA, the CDR3 is TGTGCCAGCAGTTTAAAGGGAGGGGGAGTGGGAGATACGCAGTATTTT.

This rearrangement joins TRBV7-9 to TRBJ2-5; maybe TRBD2 (6 bases). In germline, CDR1 is SEHNR, CDR2 FQNEAQ (reference sequence). Trimming removed 0 bases from V and 2 bases from J, with 10 bases in between. This CDR3 spans 15 amino acids. Here the CDR3 DNA reads TGTGCCAGCAGCTTAGCGCCGGGAGAACAAGAGACCCAGTACTTC. It encodes CASSLAPGEQETQYF.

The chain employs TRBV11-2 and TRBJ2-1; the match to TRBD1 covers 7 bases. The CDR3 consists of 16 residues. Germline CDR1 SGHAT, CDR2 FQNNGV. J gave up 0 bases and V 4 bases, and 6 bases lay outside the gene matches. CDR3 sequence (DNA): TGTGCCAGCAGCTCGTTGACAGGGAGCTCCTACAATGAGCAGTTCTTC. Protein sequence: CASSSLTGSSYNEQFF.

This chain uses TRBV27 with TRBJ2-1, with 7 bases fitting TRBD2. V trimming: 3 bases; J trimming: 0 bases; junction bases outside the gene matches: 5. The CDR3 has 16 residues. The germline CDR1 and CDR2 sequences are MNHEY and SMNVEV (reference sequence). The CDR3 protein is CASSLIAGNSYNEQFF. The CDR3 DNA follows: TGTGCCAGCAGTTTGATAGCGGGCAACTCCTACAATGAGCAGTTCTTC.

V usage is TRBV11-2 and J usage is TRBJ2-1; the match to TRBD2 covers 14 bases. Trimming took 3 bases from V and 8 from J; bases not matched to a gene: 6. CDR3 length: 16 residues. Germline CDR1 is SGHAT and CDR2 is FQNNGV. The CDR3 here is CASSLGGTSGSHEQFF. CDR3 DNA sequence: TGTGCCAGCAGCTTGGGGGGGACTAGCGGGAGTCATGAGCAGTTCTTC. Supplemented by reference TRBV11-2 and TRBJ2-1, the full variable domain reads EAGVAQSPRYKIIEKRQSVAFWCNPISGHATLYWYQQILGQGPKLLIQFQNNGVVDDSQLPKDRFSAERLKGVDSTLKIQPAKLEDSAVYLCASSLGGTSGSHEQFFGPGTRLTVL.

This clone was observed once. The chain is built from TRBV11-1 and TRBJ2-7, with 8 nucleotides matching TRBD1. Germline-derived CDR1 and CDR2 are SGHAT and FQDESV (reference sequence). This CDR3 is 15 amino acids long. The V segment lost 1 base and the J segment 6 bases; nucleotides outside the gene matches: 8. This chain's CDR3 is CASSLVPGGLTEQYF. The CDR3 DNA sequence: TGTGCCAGCAGCTTAGTTCCAGGGGGCCTCACCGAGCAGTACTTC. The whole variable domain, filled in from reference TRBV11-1 and TRBJ2-7, reads EAEVAQSPRYKITEKSQAVAFWCDPISGHATLYWYRQILGQGPELLVQFQDESVVDDSQLPKDRFSAERLKGVDSTLKIQPAELGDSAMYLCASSLVPGGLTEQYFGPGTRLTVT.

This rearrangement joins TRBV11-2 to TRBJ2-7; 9 bases match TRBD1. Germline V CDR1 and CDR2: SGHAT, FQNNGV. The CDR3 covers 17 residues. Germline trimming cut 0 bases from V and 5 bases from J; bases unmatched to any gene: 11. The CDR3 DNA follows: TGTGCCAGCAGCTTAGATCCCCCGACAGGGGGGGGCCACGAGCAGTACTTC. The encoded protein is CASSLDPPTGGGHEQYF.